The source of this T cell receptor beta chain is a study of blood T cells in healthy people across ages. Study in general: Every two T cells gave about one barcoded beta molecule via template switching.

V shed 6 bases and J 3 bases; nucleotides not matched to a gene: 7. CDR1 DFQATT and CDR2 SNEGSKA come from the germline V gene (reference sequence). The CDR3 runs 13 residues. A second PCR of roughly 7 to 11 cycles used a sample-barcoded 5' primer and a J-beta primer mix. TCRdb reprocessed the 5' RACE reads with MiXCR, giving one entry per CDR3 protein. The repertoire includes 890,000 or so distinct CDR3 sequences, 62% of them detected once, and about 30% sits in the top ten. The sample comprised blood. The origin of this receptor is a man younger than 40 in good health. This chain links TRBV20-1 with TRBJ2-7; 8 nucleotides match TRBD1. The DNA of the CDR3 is TGCAGTGCCCAGGGACAGGAATACTACGAGCAGTACTTC. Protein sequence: CSAQGQEYYEQYF.